The 19 T cell receptor beta chains below all came from one sample that was sequenced in a study of blood T cell repertoires in COVID-19. Sequencing used immunoSEQ multiplex PCR; TCRdb keeps in-frame clones, though not all of them. This table holds around 140,000 clones, 70% to 90% found once. Sequencing was done on a sample of peripheral blood. The receptor source for this set is a man between 65 and 85 years old with active COVID-19.

The chain is built from TRBV7-2 and TRBJ2-1; D is ambiguous. The CDR3 covers 15 residues. The ends were cut back, 5 bases at V and 12 bases at J, with 23 bases in the middle. Germline V gene sequence: CDR1 SGHTA, CDR2 FQGNSA. The CDR3: CASSPSRVLNYGQFF. The DNA of the CDR3 is TGTGCCAGCAGCCCTAGTCGGGTTTTAAACTACGGGCAGTTCTTC. Complete variable domain (other parts from reference TRBV7-2 and TRBJ2-1): GAGVSQSPSNKVTEKGKDVELRCDPISGHTALYWYRQSLGQGLEFLIYFQGNSAPDKSGLPSDRFSAERTGGSVSTLTIQRTQQEDSAVYLCASSPSRVLNYGQFFGPGTRLTVL.

CDR3 nucleotides: TGCGCCAGCAGCTTGGATGCGGGTTTGAGCACAGATACGCAGTATTTT. Protein: CASSLDAGLSTDTQYF. V and J are TRBV5-1 and TRBJ2-3; possibly TRBD2 for D (5 bases). Germline CDR1 and CDR2: SGHRS and YFSETQ. V was shortened by 0 bases and J by 0 bases, with 11 bases between the two germline ends. The length of the CDR3 is 16 residues.

This chain links TRBV5-4 with TRBJ1-4; 7 bases fit TRBD1. The CDR3 extends over 15 amino acids. V trimming: 0 bases; J trimming: 3 bases; junction bases outside the gene matches: 2. The germline V gene has CDR1 SGHNT and CDR2 YYREEE (reference sequence). The CDR3 region is CASSLARGSNEKLFF. CDR3 DNA sequence: TGTGCCAGCAGCTTGGCCAGGGGGTCTAATGAAAAACTGTTTTTT.

The rearrangement joins TRBV11-3 to TRBJ2-7; perhaps TRBD1 as D (6 bases). V lost 5 bases and J 6 bases, leaving 17 bases between the germline ends. The CDR3 consists of 14 residues. Germline V gene lookup returns CDR1 SGHNT and CDR2 YENEEA. CDR3 region: CASSHGQIVREQYF. The CDR3, as DNA: TGTGCCAGCAGCCATGGACAGATCGTCCGCGAGCAGTACTTC. The variable domain in full, with the rest retrieved from reference TRBV11-3 and TRBJ2-7, is EAGVVQSPRYKIIEKKQPVAFWCNPISGHNTLYWYLQNLGQGPELLIRYENEEAVDDSQLPKDRFSAERLKGVDSTLKIQPAELGDSAVYLCASSHGQIVREQYFGPGTRLTVT.

As DNA, the CDR3 is TGCGCCAGCAGCTTCGGGCAGGGGGGTGGATTCAGTGGCACTGAAGCTTTCTTT. Its protein is CASSFGQGGGFSGTEAFF. The rearrangement uses TRBV5-1 and TRBJ1-1, with 7 bases aligning to TRBD1. The J segment lost 4 bases and the V segment lost 2 bases, leaving 17 bases of the junction unmatched. The CDR3 contains 18 residues. Per germline, CDR1 SGHRS and CDR2 YFSETQ.

The chain joins TRBV7-4 to TRBJ1-5, with 8 bases identical to TRBD1. Germline CDR1 reads SGHVT; CDR2 reads SQSDAQ. The CDR3 has 15 residues. V was pared by 6 bases and J by 11 bases, with 15 bases of the junction left unmatched. The CDR3 protein is CASSYFRGPGRAQHF. In nucleotides, the CDR3 is TGTGCCAGCAGTTACTTCAGGGGGCCAGGGAGGGCCCAGCATTTT.

The chain combines TRBV7-9 with TRBJ2-5, with 8 bases fitting TRBD1. This CDR3 comprises 15 residues. Per the germline V gene, CDR1 is SEHNR and CDR2 is FQNEAQ (reference sequence). V gave up 1 base and J gave up 4 bases; unmatched junction bases: 5. The CDR3 bases are TGTGCCAGCAGCTTAGACAGGGGGAGTAGAGAGACCCAGTACTTC. Its translation: CASSLDRGSRETQYF.

The chain joins TRBV7-9 to TRBJ2-2, with D possibly TRBD2 on 5 matching bases. Germline CDR1 is SEHNR and CDR2 is FQNEAQ (reference sequence). Trimming took off 4 bases at V and 2 bases at J, with 17 bases between the two ends. The CDR3 runs to 17 residues. The CDR3 loop is CASSSEATIPNTGELFF. The CDR3 DNA reads TGTGCCAGCAGCTCGGAAGCGACTATACCTAACACCGGGGAGCTGTTTTTT.

The CDR3 here is CASRPEGALTEAFF. In DNA, the CDR3 is TGTGCCAGTAGGCCCGAGGGGGCGCTCACTGAAGCTTTCTTT. This chain links TRBV19 with TRBJ1-1, with TRBD1 identical over 7 bases. Per the germline V gene, CDR1 is LNHDA and CDR2 is SQIVND (reference sequence). V lost 6 bases to trimming and J lost 4 bases; unmatched junction nucleotides: 8. The CDR3 has 14 amino acids.

This chain joins TRBV6-5 and TRBJ2-1, with TRBD2 identical over 9 bases. The CDR3 loop spans 15 amino acids. Looked up from germline, CDR1 is MNHEY and CDR2 is SVGAGI. V was pared by 0 bases and J by 6 bases, with 3 bases of the junction left unmatched. CDR3 nucleotides: TGTGCCAGCAGTTACTCAGCGGGAGGCCGCAATGAGCAGTTCTTC. This gives the protein CASSYSAGGRNEQFF.

The chain joins TRBV6-1 to TRBJ2-5; 11 nucleotides align to TRBD2. Germline assignment: CDR1 MNHNS and CDR2 SASEGT. The CDR3 totals 17 residues. J was trimmed by 4 bases and V by 4 bases; bases with no gene match: 11. This CDR3 is CASSALPGLAARETQYF. The CDR3 DNA reads as TGTGCCAGCAGTGCCCTTCCGGGACTAGCGGCTCGAGAGACCCAGTACTTC.

The chain couples TRBV30 to TRBJ1-1, with D perhaps TRBD1 (5 bases). The V end lost 2 bases, the J end lost 0 bases, and 7 bases lay between the germline ends. From germline, CDR1 is GTSNPN and CDR2 SVGIG (reference sequence). This CDR3 comprises 13 residues. The CDR3 loop is CAWSRQLNTEAFF. As DNA, the CDR3 is TGTGCCTGGAGTCGACAGTTGAACACTGAAGCTTTCTTT.

Details on this clone: Other DNA sequences from this sample encode an identical CDR3 as well. CDR3 loop: CASSDRSNQPQHF. DNA of the CDR3: TGTGCCAGCAGTGACAGGAGCAATCAGCCCCAGCATTTT. The chain joins TRBV25-1 to TRBJ1-5; D is uncertain. V lost 3 bases, J lost 1 base, and 4 bases lay in between. The CDR3 runs 13 residues. Germline assignment: CDR1 MGHDK and CDR2 SYGVNS.

This chain uses TRBV7-2 with TRBJ2-7, with 10 bases that match TRBD2. The V gene's germline CDR1 is SGHTA and CDR2 FQGNSA. This CDR3 region has 16 residues. V lost 6 bases and J lost 5; bases outside the gene matches: 13. CDR3 sequence: CASSLAAGLAGDEQYF. The CDR3 nucleotides read TGTGCCAGCAGTCTGGCTGCGGGGCTAGCGGGAGACGAGCAGTACTTC.

This clone was seen more than once but under ten times. The chain couples TRBV5-4 to TRBJ2-1, with 11 bases lining up with TRBD2. The CDR3 runs to 17 residues. CDR1 SGHNT and CDR2 YYREEE come from the germline V gene (reference sequence). Trimming cost V 4 bases and J 9 bases; bases outside gene matches: 15. The CDR3 spells CASSPNTLAGGSREQFF. The CDR3 DNA is TGTGCCAGCAGCCCGAACACCCTAGCGGGAGGTTCGCGTGAGCAGTTCTTC.

V is TRBV24-1 and J is TRBJ1-5; D not certain. V lost 3 bases to trimming and J lost 3 bases, with 11 bases between them. CDR1 KGHDR and CDR2 SFDVKD come from the germline V gene. The length of the CDR3 is 15 residues. The CDR3 loop reads CATSDRSANNQPQHF. The CDR3 DNA reads TGTGCCACCAGTGATCGGTCAGCGAACAATCAGCCCCAGCATTTT.

V and J are TRBV2 and TRBJ1-2; TRBD1 agrees at 7 bases. Germline V gives CDR1 SNHLY, CDR2 FYNNEI. This CDR3 is 14 amino acids long. V trimming: 7 bases; J trimming: 2 bases; junction bases outside the gene matches: 7. CDR3 DNA sequence: TGTGCCAGCATCGGACAGGACGGAAACTATGGCTACACCTTC. Translating it yields CASIGQDGNYGYTF.

V usage is TRBV11-2 and J usage is TRBJ2-1; 8 positions match TRBD2. J gave up 2 bases and V 6 bases, and 6 bases lay outside the gene matches. The CDR3 runs 15 residues. Germline V gives CDR1 SGHAT, CDR2 FQNNGV. CDR3 nucleotide sequence: TGTGCCAGCAGGAGTAGCGGGAATACCTACAATGAGCAGTTCTTC. Its protein is CASRSSGNTYNEQFF.

The chain joins TRBV5-1 to TRBJ1-4; D may be TRBD1 (5 bases). V gave up 6 bases and J gave up 1 base, with 10 bases separating them. The CDR3 has 14 amino acids. Germline V gene lookup returns CDR1 SGHRS and CDR2 YFSETQ. The CDR3 nucleotides read TGCGCCAGCACGGGGGGTGGAACTAATGAAAAACTGTTTTTT. This gives the protein CASTGGGTNEKLFF.